Following are 10 T cell receptor beta chains from one sample sequenced in a study of neurological immune-mediated disorders. This sample's time point: longitudinal time-point 3. TCRdb recomputed calls from the 5' RACE reads with MiXCR, one row per CDR3 protein. The table shows about 49,000 distinct CDR3 sequences, with roughly 8.4% occurring only once. The sequenced material came from PBMCs. Receptor source: a woman aged 40 to 50 in good health.

V usage is TRBV24-1 and J usage is TRBJ2-3; 11 bases map to TRBD1. J lost 4 bases, V lost 4 bases, and 6 bases had no gene match. This CDR3 has 16 amino acids. The germline gives CDR1 KGHDR, CDR2 SFDVKD. The CDR3 protein is CATSEPGQGAADTQYF. The CDR3 DNA is TGTGCCACCAGTGAACCCGGACAGGGGGCCGCAGATACGCAGTATTTT.

Worth noting for this clonotype: A much larger clone sits a single nucleotide away, making a read error possible. This chain links TRBV15 with TRBJ1-5, with no clear D. The V end lost 1 base, the J end lost 3 bases, and 10 bases lay between the germline ends. In germline, CDR1 is LNHNV, CDR2 YYDKDF (reference sequence). The CDR3 length is 15 residues. In nucleotides, the CDR3 is TGTGCCACCAGCAGAGTTGGATGGGACAATCAGCCCCAGCATTTT. This gives the protein CATSRVGWDNQPQHF.

This clonotype was seen repeatedly, ten times or more. The V gene is TRBV29-1, the J gene TRBJ2-2; TRBD1 matches 9 bases. The CDR3 runs to 16 residues. Germline V gene data show CDR1 as SQVTM and CDR2 as ANQGSEA. V was clipped by 3 bases and J by 7 bases; unmatched bases: 12. CDR3 DNA sequence: TGCAGCGTTGACACAGGGGGCTCTTCCTCGATCGGGGAGCTGTTTTTT. This codes for CSVDTGGSSSIGELFF.

In its sample, this clonotype was seen a few times. The chain recombines TRBV29-1 with TRBJ2-5; D perhaps matches TRBD2 (6 bases). Trimming cost V 8 bases and J 6 bases, with 16 bases left between them. Germline V gene lookup returns CDR1 SQVTM and CDR2 ANQGSEA. This CDR3 is 12 amino acids long. This CDR3 is CSWGVAPQTQYF. CDR3 nucleotide sequence: TGCAGCTGGGGGGTGGCGCCCCAGACCCAGTACTTC.

This clonotype was detected once. The J gene is TRBJ2-1, the V gene TRBV5-1; TRBD1 aligns across 7 bases. The CDR3 has 16 residues. Germline V CDR1 and CDR2: SGHRS, YFSETQ. Losses at the gene ends were 4 bases for V and 1 base for J; bases not matched to a gene: 8. The DNA for the CDR3 is TGCGCCAGCAGCCATAACAGGGGAAAATCCTACAATGAGCAGTTCTTC. This codes for CASSHNRGKSYNEQFF.

This clonotype was recorded many times. The J gene is TRBJ1-4, the V gene TRBV7-2, with D possibly TRBD1 on 5 matching bases. Germline V gene lookup returns CDR1 SGHTA and CDR2 FQGNSA. This CDR3 region has 15 residues. V lost 5 bases and J 4 bases, leaving 14 bases between the germline ends. For the CDR3, the DNA is TGTGCCAGCAGCCCCCGGGGCCGACTTAATGAAAAACTGTTTTTT. As protein: CASSPRGRLNEKLFF.

This clonotype occurred many times. The V and J genes are TRBV7-2 and TRBJ1-1; D possibly corresponds to TRBD1 (5 bases). The CDR3 consists of 15 residues. The ends were cut back, 5 bases at V and 1 base at J, with 14 bases in the middle. The germline gives CDR1 SGHTA, CDR2 FQGNSA. CDR3 DNA sequence: TGTGCCAGCAGCCCCCGGGACTTCCCGAACACTGAAGCTTTCTTT. Amino acid sequence: CASSPRDFPNTEAFF.

This clonotype has ten or more counts. V gene TRBV20-1 combines with J gene TRBJ2-6; no clear D gene. V lost 2 bases and J lost 0, with 8 bases in between. The CDR3 consists of 15 residues. Germline V gives CDR1 DFQATT, CDR2 SNEGSKA (reference sequence). The CDR3 reads CSARTGSSGANVLTF. In nucleotides, the CDR3 is TGCAGTGCTAGAACCGGTAGCTCTGGGGCCAACGTCCTGACTTTC.

This clonotype was seen many times. V is TRBV5-1 and J is TRBJ1-1; D possibly corresponds to TRBD1 (5 bases). The CDR3 has 14 residues. Between the trimmed V and J ends, which lost 4 bases and 5 bases, there was a span of 15 bases. CDR1 and CDR2 (germline): SGHRS, YFSETQ. This CDR3 is CASSVGGARTEAFF. The CDR3 DNA reads TGCGCCAGCAGCGTGGGAGGGGCGAGGACTGAAGCTTTCTTT.

This clonotype has a count of ten or more. V and J are TRBV7-2 and TRBJ2-3; D remains ambiguous. The V and J ends lost 4 bases and 2 bases respectively, with 13 bases between them. Germline V lookup: CDR1 SGHTA, CDR2 FQGNSA. CDR3 length equals 15 residues. CDR3 in DNA: TGTGCCAGCAGCTCTCGTATATCCTCCACAGATACGCAGTATTTT. This gives the protein CASSSRISSTDTQYF.